This T cell receptor (beta chain) appears in the sequencing data of a study of PD-1 blockade in classical Hodgkin lymphoma. Overall study findings and caveats: Diversity in CD4+ TCRs, unlike that measured in CD8+ TCRs, had risen significantly by C4D1.

Noted time point: cycle 4 day 1 (C4D1), after 6 weeks of nivolumab. Autologous stem cell transplantation was followed by relapse in every patient, and brentuximab vedotin exposure varied. Researchers report purifying CD4+ T cells from thawed PBMCs by magnetic negative selection. This clone was seen more than once but under ten times. Its antigen remains unidentified. V was cut by 4 bases and J by 4 bases, with 11 bases left in between. CDR1 and CDR2 from the germline V gene are SGHVS and FNYEAQ. The CDR3 is 13 amino acids. Measured with immunoSEQ multiplex PCR; TCRdb has only the in-frame clones, and not every one. The repertoire holds about 27,000 clones, with approximately 85% as singletons.

Sequences were derived from CD4+ T cells from blood, sampled before the fourth cycle of nivolumab. The receptor's source is a human donor with classical Hodgkin lymphoma. This chain connects TRBV7-6 to TRBJ2-7; no clear D gene. The CDR3: CASSYERDYEQYF. The DNA for the CDR3 is TGTGCCAGCAGCTACGAGAGAGATTACGAGCAGTACTTC.